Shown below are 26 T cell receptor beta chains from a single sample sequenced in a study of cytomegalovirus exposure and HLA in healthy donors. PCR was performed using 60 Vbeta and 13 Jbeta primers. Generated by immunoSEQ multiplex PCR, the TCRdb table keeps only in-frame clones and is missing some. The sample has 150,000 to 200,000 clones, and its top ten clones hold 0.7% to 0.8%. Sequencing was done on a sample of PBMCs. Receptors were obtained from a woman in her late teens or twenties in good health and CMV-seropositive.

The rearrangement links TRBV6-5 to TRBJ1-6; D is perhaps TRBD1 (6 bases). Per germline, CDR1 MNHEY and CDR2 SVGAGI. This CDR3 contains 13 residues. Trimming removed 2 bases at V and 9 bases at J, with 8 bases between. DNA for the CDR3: TGTGCCAGCAGTTACGTAGGGGGTTCACCCCTCCACTTT. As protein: CASSYVGGSPLHF.

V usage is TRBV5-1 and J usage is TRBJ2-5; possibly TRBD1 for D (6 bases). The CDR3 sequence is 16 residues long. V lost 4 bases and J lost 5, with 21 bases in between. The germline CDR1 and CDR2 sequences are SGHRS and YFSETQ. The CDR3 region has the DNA TGCGCCAGCAGCGACTCAGGACAGACAAAACGGGAGACCCAGTACTTC. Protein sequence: CASSDSGQTKRETQYF.

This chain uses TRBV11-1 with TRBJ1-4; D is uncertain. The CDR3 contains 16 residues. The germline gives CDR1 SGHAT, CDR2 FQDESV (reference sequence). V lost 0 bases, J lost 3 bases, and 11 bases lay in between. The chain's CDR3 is CASSLAATSPNEKLFF. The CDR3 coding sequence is TGTGCCAGCAGCTTAGCGGCCACCTCACCTAATGAAAAACTGTTTTTT.

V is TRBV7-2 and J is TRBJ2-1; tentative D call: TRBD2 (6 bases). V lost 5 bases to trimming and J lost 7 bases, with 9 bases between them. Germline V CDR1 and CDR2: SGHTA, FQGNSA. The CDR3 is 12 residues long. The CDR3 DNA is TGTGCCAGCAGCCGGGACTTGAATGAGCAGTTCTTC. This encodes CASSRDLNEQFF.

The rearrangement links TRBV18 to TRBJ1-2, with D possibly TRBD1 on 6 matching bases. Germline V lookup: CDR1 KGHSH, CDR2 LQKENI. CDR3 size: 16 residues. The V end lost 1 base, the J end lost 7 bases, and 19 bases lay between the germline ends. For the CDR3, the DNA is TGTGCCAGCTCACCACTTACAGAACAGGGCCTTGGTGGCTACACCTTC. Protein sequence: CASSPLTEQGLGGYTF.

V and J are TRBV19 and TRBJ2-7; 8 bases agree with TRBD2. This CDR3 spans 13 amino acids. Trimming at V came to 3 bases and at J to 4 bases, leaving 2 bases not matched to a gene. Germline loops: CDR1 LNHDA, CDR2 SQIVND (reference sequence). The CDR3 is CASSILAGYEQYF. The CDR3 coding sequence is TGTGCCAGTAGTATTTTAGCGGGGTACGAGCAGTACTTC.

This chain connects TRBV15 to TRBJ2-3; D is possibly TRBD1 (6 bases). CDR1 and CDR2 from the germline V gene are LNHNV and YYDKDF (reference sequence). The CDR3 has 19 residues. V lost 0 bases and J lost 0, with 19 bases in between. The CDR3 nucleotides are TGTGCCACCAGCAGAGATTCCGGAGTGGGGGCATGGAGCACAGATACGCAGTATTTT. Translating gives CATSRDSGVGAWSTDTQYF.

CDR3: CASSLERWGVDEQFF. The DNA of the CDR3 is TGTGCCAGCAGCTTGGAACGCTGGGGGGTCGATGAGCAGTTCTTC. The chain has TRBV5-4 and TRBJ2-1, with D maybe TRBD2 (6 bases). CDR1 is SGHNT, CDR2 YYREEE, per germline (reference sequence). CDR3 size: 15 residues. With 0 bases removed from V and 8 bases from J, the gap between germline ends came to 15 bases.

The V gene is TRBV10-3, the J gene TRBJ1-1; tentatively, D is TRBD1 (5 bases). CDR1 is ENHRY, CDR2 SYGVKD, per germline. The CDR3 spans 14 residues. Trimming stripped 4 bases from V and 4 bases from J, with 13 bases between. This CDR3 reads CAISAGGIGTEAFF. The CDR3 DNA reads TGTGCCATCAGTGCGGGGGGGATAGGCACTGAAGCTTTCTTT.

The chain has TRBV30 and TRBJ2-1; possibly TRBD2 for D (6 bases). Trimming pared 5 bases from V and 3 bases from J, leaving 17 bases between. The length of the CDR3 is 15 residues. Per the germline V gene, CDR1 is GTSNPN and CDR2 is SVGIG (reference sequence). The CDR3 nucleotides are TGTGCCTGGCGGGGGACTTCCCCTCGCTACAATGAGCAGTTCTTC. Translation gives CAWRGTSPRYNEQFF.

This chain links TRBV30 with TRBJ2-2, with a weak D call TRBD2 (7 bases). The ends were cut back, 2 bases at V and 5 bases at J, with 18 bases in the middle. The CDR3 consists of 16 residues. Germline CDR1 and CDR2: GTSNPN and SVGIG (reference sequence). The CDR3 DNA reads TGTGCCTGGAGTCTCGGGGGGCTTAGTGTTACCGGGGAGCTGTTTTTT. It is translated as CAWSLGGLSVTGELFF.

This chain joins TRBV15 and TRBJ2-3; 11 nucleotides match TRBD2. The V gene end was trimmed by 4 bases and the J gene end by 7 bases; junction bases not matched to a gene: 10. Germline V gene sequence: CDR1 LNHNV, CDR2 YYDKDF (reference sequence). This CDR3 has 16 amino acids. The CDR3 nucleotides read TGTGCCACCAGCACGGCTAGCGGGGGGAAGAGCCATACGCAGTATTTT. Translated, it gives CATSTASGGKSHTQYF.

This chain's CDR3 is CASSVGASASDTQYF. The CDR3 DNA sequence: TGTGCCAGCAGTGTAGGGGCAAGCGCCTCAGATACGCAGTATTTT. The rearrangement uses TRBV6-1 and TRBJ2-3; tentative D call: TRBD1 (5 bases). V was trimmed by 4 bases and J by 4 bases, leaving 15 bases between them. The CDR3 has 15 amino acids. Per the germline V gene, CDR1 is MNHNS and CDR2 is SASEGT.

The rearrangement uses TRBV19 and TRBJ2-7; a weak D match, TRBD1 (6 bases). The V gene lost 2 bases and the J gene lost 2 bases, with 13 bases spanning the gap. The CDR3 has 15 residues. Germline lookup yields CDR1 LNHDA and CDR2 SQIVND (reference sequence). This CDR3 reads CASSIRPGATYEQYF. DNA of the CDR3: TGTGCCAGTAGTATAAGACCAGGGGCAACCTACGAGCAGTACTTC.

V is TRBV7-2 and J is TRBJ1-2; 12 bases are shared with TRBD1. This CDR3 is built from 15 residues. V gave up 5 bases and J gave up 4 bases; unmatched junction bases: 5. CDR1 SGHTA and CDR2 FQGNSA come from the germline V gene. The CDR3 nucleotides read TGTGCCAGCAGCGAGGGACAGGGGGCTTTCTATGGCTACACCTTC. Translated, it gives CASSEGQGAFYGYTF.

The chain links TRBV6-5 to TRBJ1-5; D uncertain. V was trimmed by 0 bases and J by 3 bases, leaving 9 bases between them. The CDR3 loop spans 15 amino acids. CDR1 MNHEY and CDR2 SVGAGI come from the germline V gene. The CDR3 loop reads CASSYSAIPNQPQHF. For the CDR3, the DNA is TGTGCCAGCAGTTACTCCGCTATACCCAATCAGCCCCAGCATTTT.

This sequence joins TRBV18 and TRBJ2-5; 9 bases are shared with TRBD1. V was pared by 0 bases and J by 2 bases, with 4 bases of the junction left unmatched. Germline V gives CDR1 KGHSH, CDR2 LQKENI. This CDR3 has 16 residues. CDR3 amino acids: CASSPPRQGGQETQYF. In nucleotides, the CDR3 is TGTGCCAGCTCACCACCCAGACAGGGGGGACAAGAGACCCAGTACTTC.

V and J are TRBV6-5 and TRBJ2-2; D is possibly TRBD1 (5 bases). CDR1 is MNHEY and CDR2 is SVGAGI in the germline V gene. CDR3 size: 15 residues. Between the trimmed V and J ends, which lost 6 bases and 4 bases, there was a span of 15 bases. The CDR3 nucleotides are TGTGCCAGCAGGATCGGACAAACTCTCACCGGGGAGCTGTTTTTT. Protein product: CASRIGQTLTGELFF.

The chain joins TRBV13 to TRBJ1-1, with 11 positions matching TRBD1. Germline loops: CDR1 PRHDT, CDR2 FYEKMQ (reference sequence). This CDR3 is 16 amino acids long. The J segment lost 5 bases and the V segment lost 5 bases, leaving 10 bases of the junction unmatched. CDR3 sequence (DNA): TGTGCCAGCAGCCTCAGGACAGGGGGCGGTGGGACTGAAGCTTTCTTT. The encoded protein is CASSLRTGGGGTEAFF.

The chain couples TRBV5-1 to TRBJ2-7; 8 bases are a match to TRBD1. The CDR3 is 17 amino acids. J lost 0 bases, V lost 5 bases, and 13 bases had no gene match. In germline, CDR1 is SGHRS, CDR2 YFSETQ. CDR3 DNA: TGCGCCAGCAGACAGGACAGGGATGCGAAGAGCTCCTACGAGCAGTACTTC. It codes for CASRQDRDAKSSYEQYF.

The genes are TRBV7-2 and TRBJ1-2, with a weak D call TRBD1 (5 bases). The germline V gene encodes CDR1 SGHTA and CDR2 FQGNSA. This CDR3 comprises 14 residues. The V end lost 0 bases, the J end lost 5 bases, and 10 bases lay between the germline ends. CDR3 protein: CASSLARGEYGYTF. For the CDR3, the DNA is TGTGCCAGCAGCTTAGCGCGGGGGGAATATGGCTACACCTTC.

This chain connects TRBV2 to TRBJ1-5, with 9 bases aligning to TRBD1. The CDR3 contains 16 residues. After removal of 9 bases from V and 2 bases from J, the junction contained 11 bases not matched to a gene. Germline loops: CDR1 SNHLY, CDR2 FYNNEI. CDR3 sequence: CASTRDRVVRNQPQHF. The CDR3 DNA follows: TGTGCCAGTACCAGGGACAGGGTGGTTCGCAATCAGCCCCAGCATTTT.

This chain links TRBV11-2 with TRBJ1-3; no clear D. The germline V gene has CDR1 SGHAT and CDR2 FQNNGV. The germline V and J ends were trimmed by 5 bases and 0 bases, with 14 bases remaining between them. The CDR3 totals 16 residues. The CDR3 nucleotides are TGTGCCAGCAGCCCCCTACGTTCGGTCTCTGGAAACACCATATATTTT. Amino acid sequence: CASSPLRSVSGNTIYF.

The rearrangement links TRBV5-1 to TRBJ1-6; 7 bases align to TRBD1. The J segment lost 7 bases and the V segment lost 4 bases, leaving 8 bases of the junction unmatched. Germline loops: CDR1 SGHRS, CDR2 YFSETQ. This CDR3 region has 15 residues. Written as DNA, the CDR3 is TGCGCCAGCAGCGTGGGACAGTTTAGCAATTCACCCCTCCACTTT. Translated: CASSVGQFSNSPLHF.

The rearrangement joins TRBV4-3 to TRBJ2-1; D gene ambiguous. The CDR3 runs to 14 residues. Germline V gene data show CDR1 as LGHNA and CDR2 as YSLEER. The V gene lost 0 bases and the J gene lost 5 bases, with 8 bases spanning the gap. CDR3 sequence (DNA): TGCGCCAGCAGCCAAGACCTCTCAGACAATGAGCAGTTCTTC. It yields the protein CASSQDLSDNEQFF.

The CDR3 here is CASSSRHRVRDTIYF. The CDR3 DNA follows: TGTGCCAGCAGTTCCAGACACCGGGTCAGGGACACCATATATTTT. The chain is built from TRBV28 and TRBJ1-3; tentative D call: TRBD1 (5 bases). CDR1 MDHEN and CDR2 SYDVKM come from the germline V gene. The CDR3 totals 15 residues. V was trimmed by 4 bases and J by 8 bases, leaving 18 bases between them.